Presented here are 16 T cell receptor beta chains from one specimen sequenced in a study of CD8 T cells in ankylosing spondylitis. Study observations and caveats: Apparently characteristic of ankylosing spondylitis blood was a TCR beta motif (eight highly homologous variants).

These TCRs are of unknown antigen specificity. TCRdb itself ran the 5' RACE reads through MiXCR, one entry per CDR3 protein. Of 750,000 to 850,000 distinct CDR3 sequences in the sample, approximately 12% are singletons; the top ten hold more than 0.5%. The sample was blood, either unsorted or a sorted T cell fraction (not recorded which). These receptors were collected from a male donor with ankylosing spondylitis.

This clonotype occurred a few times. The gene calls are TRBV20-1 and TRBJ1-2, with 10 positions matching TRBD1. Germline values: CDR1 DFQATT, CDR2 SNEGSKA (reference sequence). With V trimmed by 3 bases and J by 5 bases, 3 bases remained unmatched. The CDR3 runs to 13 residues. Written as DNA, the CDR3 is TGCAGTGCTAGTCGGGGACAGGGGTATGGCTACACCTTC. It is translated as CSASRGQGYGYTF.

CDR3 amino acids: CASSNRDGYTF. DNA for the CDR3: TGTGCCAGCAGCAACAGGGATGGCTACACCTTC. The genes are TRBV5-5 and TRBJ1-2, with D perhaps TRBD1 (6 bases). CDR1 SGHKS and CDR2 YYEKEE come from the germline V gene (reference sequence). The CDR3 consists of 11 residues. Trimming shortened V by 4 bases and J by 6 bases, and 7 bases separated the two germline ends.

This clonotype was found a few times. This chain links TRBV9 with TRBJ1-2; D is unclear. This CDR3 contains 15 residues. Germline V gene data show CDR1 as SGDLS and CDR2 as YYNGEE. The germline V and J ends were trimmed by 0 bases and 5 bases, with 14 bases remaining between them. CDR3 nucleotide sequence: TGTGCCAGCAGCGTAGGGGCGGGAGTTGGGTATGGCTACACCTTC. Protein: CASSVGAGVGYGYTF.

V and J are TRBV5-8 and TRBJ2-2, with 8 bases matching TRBD2. This CDR3 region has 16 residues. CDR1 SGHTS and CDR2 YDEGEE come from the germline V gene. V lost 0 bases to trimming and J lost 4 bases; unmatched junction nucleotides: 5. CDR3 in amino acids: CASSLVVAGLTGELFF. CDR3 DNA sequence: TGTGCCAGCAGCTTGGTGGTAGCGGGACTCACCGGGGAGCTGTTTTTT.

This clonotype was detected only a few times. This chain connects TRBV28 to TRBJ2-5; D might be TRBD1 or TRBD2, each matching 5 bases. V dropped 5 bases and J dropped 4 bases, with 11 bases sitting between them. This CDR3 spans 13 amino acids. Germline values: CDR1 MDHEN, CDR2 SYDVKM. The CDR3 spells CASSEGSRETQYF. The CDR3 DNA follows: TGTGCCAGCAGTGAGGGGAGTCGAGAGACCCAGTACTTC.

V usage is TRBV4-1 and J usage is TRBJ2-1; 14 bases are a match to TRBD2. Germline V CDR1 and CDR2: MGHRA, YSYEKL. V lost 2 bases to trimming and J lost 6 bases; unmatched junction nucleotides: 9. The CDR3 covers 18 residues. In nucleotides, the CDR3 is TGCGCCAGCAGCCAACACATACGGGGGACTAGCGGGAGCAATGAGCAGTTCTTC. It codes for CASSQHIRGTSGSNEQFF.

There are a few counts of this clonotype. The rearrangement joins TRBV18 to TRBJ1-4, with D possibly being TRBD1 (5 bases). The V and J ends lost 8 bases and 8 bases respectively, with 24 bases between them. The CDR3 totals 16 residues. CDR1 and CDR2 from the germline V gene are KGHSH and LQKENI. The CDR3 bases are TGTGCCAGCCACGCCGCCGGGACGGCCGGGTGGGAAAAACTGTTTTTT. Translated, it gives CASHAAGTAGWEKLFF.

This clonotype has only a few counts. The chain recombines TRBV20-1 with TRBJ2-2; D gene ambiguous. The V and J ends lost 1 base and 3 bases respectively, with 15 bases between them. The CDR3 is 16 residues long. Germline lookup yields CDR1 DFQATT and CDR2 SNEGSKA (reference sequence). The CDR3 spells CSARGWGNLDTGELFF. The DNA of the CDR3 is TGCAGTGCTAGAGGTTGGGGAAATCTGGACACCGGGGAGCTGTTTTTT.

The chain joins TRBV12-3 or TRBV12-4 to TRBJ1-1; D is unresolved. CDR3 length equals 13 residues. Trimming pared 9 bases from V and 4 bases from J, leaving 15 bases between. The CDR3 region has the DNA TGTGCCAGTACGCTTGATTTCAGCACTGAAGCTTTCTTT. Protein product: CASTLDFSTEAFF.

This clonotype was seen only a few times. V gene TRBV4-3 combines with J gene TRBJ2-2, with unresolved D. The germline gives CDR1 LGHNA, CDR2 YSLEER. V shed 3 bases and J shed 0 bases, with 14 bases lying between them. This CDR3 has 17 residues. The DNA of the CDR3 is TGCGCCAGCAGCCACTTCGGTGGCAGTGCGAACACCGGGGAGCTGTTTTTT. Translated, it gives CASSHFGGSANTGELFF.

This clonotype was seen a few times. Here the CDR3 DNA reads TGTGCCAGCAGCTTCCAAACCCAGCCCCAGCATTTT. Protein: CASSFQTQPQHF. The gene calls are TRBV7-2 and TRBJ1-5; D is uncertain. V was shortened by 3 bases and J by 7 bases, with 7 bases between the two germline ends. Per the germline V gene, CDR1 is SGHTA and CDR2 is FQGNSA. CDR3 length equals 12 residues. The full variable domain, its missing parts supplied by reference TRBV7-2 and TRBJ1-5, is GAGVSQSPSNKVTEKGKDVELRCDPISGHTALYWYRQSLGQGLEFLIYFQGNSAPDKSGLPSDRFSAERTGGSVSTLTIQRTQQEDSAVYLCASSFQTQPQHFGDGTRLSIL.

This clonotype was seen a handful of times. In DNA, the CDR3 is TGCAGTGCTAGAGATCAGAGGGTGGGAGAGACCCAGTACTTC. Its translation is CSARDQRVGETQYF. The gene calls are TRBV20-1 and TRBJ2-5, with D possibly matching TRBD2 (5 bases). The CDR3 spans 14 residues. Germline assignment: CDR1 DFQATT and CDR2 SNEGSKA (reference sequence). V gave up 0 bases and J gave up 4 bases, with 12 bases separating them.

This clonotype has more than one count but fewer than ten. This chain joins TRBV20-1 and TRBJ2-5; a possible D gene is TRBD2 (6 bases). CDR1 DFQATT and CDR2 SNEGSKA come from the germline V gene (reference sequence). V dropped 3 bases and J dropped 4 bases, with 21 bases sitting between them. The CDR3 spans 16 residues. DNA of the CDR3: TGCAGTGCTAGTCGCGAAGGGGCGGGATGGAGAGAGACCCAGTACTTC. It yields the protein CSASREGAGWRETQYF.

This chain uses TRBV2 with TRBJ1-1, with D perhaps TRBD1 (5 bases). In germline, CDR1 is SNHLY, CDR2 FYNNEI. V lost 4 bases and J lost 3, with 12 bases in between. The CDR3 spans 14 residues. CDR3 in amino acids: CASSVVGRHTEAFF. The CDR3 DNA sequence: TGTGCCAGCAGTGTGGTGGGACGACACACTGAAGCTTTCTTT.

This clonotype was seen ten or more times. DNA of the CDR3: TGTGCCAGCAGCTTAGCGTCGGGGCAGAGTTATGGCTACACCTTC. Protein sequence: CASSLASGQSYGYTF. This chain uses TRBV7-2 with TRBJ1-2; possible D gene TRBD1, 5 bases. The CDR3 loop spans 15 amino acids. Germline CDR1 SGHTA, CDR2 FQGNSA. V lost 0 bases and J lost 5, with 13 bases in between.

The table lists this clonotype with many counts. V usage is TRBV5-1 and J usage is TRBJ2-3; the D call may be TRBD1 or TRBD2 (5 bases each). The CDR3 has 16 amino acids. Germline CDR1 is SGHRS and CDR2 is YFSETQ. Trimming stripped 4 bases from V and 0 bases from J, with 15 bases between. The CDR3 spells CASSPGTVQSTDTQYF. CDR3 nucleotides: TGCGCCAGCAGCCCAGGGACCGTTCAAAGCACAGATACGCAGTATTTT.